The rows below give T cell receptor beta chains drawn from one sample of a study of cytomegalovirus exposure and HLA in healthy donors. Here immunoSEQ multiplex PCR was the method, and the copy in TCRdb shows in-frame clones only, minus some. The sample lists some 86,000 clones; about 85% were seen once. Sequenced sample: PBMCs. The receptor set was obtained from a woman aged 40 to 55 in good health and CMV-seropositive. The CDR3 runs from the conserved cysteine through the conserved F or W. A D gene is named only where the DNA matches it firmly. Expanded clones get a size class; other rows say once, few or many, or leave the size out.

TRBJ2-7 | TRBV19 | - | - | TGTGCCAGTAGTATAAAGGAGGGCCCCCCCTACGAGCAGTACTTC | CASSIKEGPPYEQYF
TRBJ2-5 | TRBV4-2 | - | - | TGTGCCAGCAGCCAAGATGTAGCCGTTCAAGAGACCCAGTACTTC | CASSQDVAVQETQYF
TRBJ2-7 | TRBV6-1 | - | TRBD1 | TGTGCCAGCAGTGAAAGGGGGACAGGAGCCTACGAGCAGTACTTC | CASSERGTGAYEQYF
TRBJ1-1 | TRBV18 | - | - | TGTGCCAGCTTAGACAGCTCGAACACTGAAGCTTTCTTT | CASLDSSNTEAFF
TRBJ2-1 | TRBV7-7 | - | - | TGTGCTAGCAGCTTAGACGTCCGGCGGGAGCAGTTCTTC | CASSLDVRREQFF
TRBJ1-1 | TRBV11-2 | few | - | TGTGCCAGCAGCTTACATAGGGGAACCGAAGCTTTCTTT | CASSLHRGTEAFF
TRBJ2-7 | TRBV4-2 | - | - | TGTGCCAGCAGCCAAGAGTCCGGGGACTTCTTCTACGAGCAGTACTTC | CASSQESGDFFYEQYF
TRBJ2-7 | TRBV9 | - | TRBD1 | TGTGCCAGCAGCGTAGATTCCAAGACAGGGAGCTACGAGCAGTACTTC | CASSVDSKTGSYEQYF
TRBJ2-5 | TRBV18 | once | - | TGTGCCAGCTCACCACCCCGAGGAGCGGGAGAGACCCAGTACTTC | CASSPPRGAGETQYF
TRBJ2-3 | TRBV2 | - | - | TGTGCCAGCAGTGATCCCACTCGACCGGGAGACGCCTTAGATACGCAGTATTTT | CASSDPTRPGDALDTQYF
TRBJ1-1 | TRBV14 | few | - | TGTGCCAGCAGCCAAGATTTGAGGGTAGGGGCTTTCTTT | CASSQDLRVGAFF
TRBJ2-6 | TRBV6-1 | few | TRBD1 | TGTGCCAGCAGTGGCACGACAGGGAAGAGCTCTGGGGCCAACGTCCTGACTTTC | CASSGTTGKSSGANVLTF
TRBJ2-2 | TRBV7-9 | - | TRBD2 | TGTGCCAGCAGCGTAACTAGCGGGAGTCCCACCGGGGAGCTGTTTTTT | CASSVTSGSPTGELFF
TRBJ1-2 | TRBV7-9 | - | - | TGTGCCAGCAGCCTGGACAGCTATGGCTACACCTTC | CASSLDSYGYTF
TRBJ2-5 | TRBV7-8 | medium-sized | - | TGTGCCAGCAGCCACCCCGCAGTCAACCAAGAGACCCAGTACTTC | CASSHPAVNQETQYF
TRBJ2-1 | TRBV28 | - | TRBD1 | TGTGCCAGCAGTTCCCCCGGGACAGGTAGCTACAATGAGCAGTTCTTC | CASSSPGTGSYNEQFF
TRBJ2-2 | TRBV5-6 | few | TRBD2 | TGTGCCAGCAGCCTCCCCAGCGGGAGGGATAGCACCGGGGAGCTGTTTTTT | CASSLPSGRDSTGELFF
TRBJ2-1 | TRBV7-9 | - | - | TGTGCCAGCAGCTTAATCCGCAGGGGGGACTACAATGAGCAGTTCTTC | CASSLIRRGDYNEQFF
TRBJ1-2 | TRBV30 | - | TRBD1 | TGTGCCTGGGGCGAGGGGGACAGACTTTATGGCTACACCTTC | CAWGEGDRLYGYTF
TRBJ1-4 | TRBV29-1 | once | TRBD1 | TGCAGCGGGACAGGGTTTGGTGAAAAACTGTTTTTT | CSGTGFGEKLFF
TRBJ2-5 | TRBV5-1 | - | - | TGCGCCAGCGGGCGGGGCCTCGGGAGCATAGAGACCCAGTACTTC | CASGRGLGSIETQYF
TRBJ2-3 | TRBV5-4 | few | - | TGTGCCAGCAGCTTGGGATGGGCCCCCACAGATACGCAGTATTTT | CASSLGWAPTDTQYF
TRBJ1-5 | TRBV7-8 | - | - | TGTGCCAGCAGCAAAGACAGTAATCAGCCCCAGCATTTT | CASSKDSNQPQHF
TRBJ2-7 | TRBV4-1 | - | - | TGCGCCAGCAGCCAAGTCGCAGAAACCTACGAGCAGTACTTC | CASSQVAETYEQYF
TRBJ2-7 | TRBV4-3 | - | TRBD2 | TGCGCCAGCAGCCAAGCCTCCGGGACTAGCGACGAGCAGTACTTC | CASSQASGTSDEQYF
TRBJ2-5 | TRBV2 | - | TRBD1 | TGTGCCAGCAGTGTGACAGGGGAATGGGAGACCCAGTACTTC | CASSVTGEWETQYF
TRBJ1-5 | TRBV7-8 | - | - | TGTGCCAGCAGCTTAGTTCACGGGTATCAGCCCCAGCATTTT | CASSLVHGYQPQHF